The 14 T cell receptor beta chains listed next were all sequenced from one sample in a study of blood T cells in healthy people across ages. A second PCR, run for about 7 to 11 cycles, used a sample-barcoded 5' primer plus a J-beta primer mix. TCRdb re-called the 5' RACE reads with MiXCR, one entry per CDR3 protein. The data hold 540,000 or so distinct CDR3 sequences, with roughly 28% observed a single time. The sequencing sample was made of blood. All receptors derive from a woman aged 70 to 79 in good health.

The chain is built from TRBV9 and TRBJ2-3; D gene unclear. The CDR3 is 13 amino acids. V lost 2 bases and J lost 4, with 8 bases in between. The germline CDR1 and CDR2 sequences are SGDLS and YYNGEE. Here the CDR3 DNA reads TGTGCCAGCAGCGTGGTAGCTTCAGATACGCAGTATTTT. Translation gives CASSVVASDTQYF.

This chain uses TRBV27 with TRBJ1-1; D unresolved. The length of the CDR3 is 13 residues. CDR1 MNHEY and CDR2 SMNVEV come from the germline V gene (reference sequence). Deletions cut 5 bases from V and 4 bases from J, with 11 bases between. The CDR3 region has the DNA TGTGCCAGCAGTATCGCCCGGTCCACTGAAGCTTTCTTT. Translation: CASSIARSTEAFF.

This clonotype occurred a few times. The rearrangement links TRBV4-2 to TRBJ2-5; D ambiguous. Near its end, the DNA agrees better with TRBJ2-1, so the J call may be wrong. The CDR3 loop spans 13 amino acids. Germline V gene data show CDR1 as LGHNA and CDR2 as YNFKEQ. The CDR3 reads CASSQDRNNEQFF. CDR3 coding DNA: TGTGCCAGCAGCCAAGACCGTAACAATGAGCAGTTCTTC.

The genes are TRBV20-1 and TRBJ2-5; 11 bases agree with TRBD2. Trimming at V came to 5 bases and at J to 2 bases, leaving 10 bases not matched to a gene. This CDR3 comprises 16 residues. Germline CDR1 DFQATT, CDR2 SNEGSKA (reference sequence). The CDR3 is CSARDPLAGGQETQYF. CDR3 nucleotides: TGCAGTGCTCGTGACCCTCTAGCGGGGGGTCAAGAGACCCAGTACTTC.

This clonotype was observed a few times. This chain connects TRBV7-2 to TRBJ2-3; D is unclear. CDR3 length: 14 residues. The germline V gene has CDR1 SGHTA and CDR2 FQGNSA. Trimming stripped 5 bases from V and 2 bases from J, with 11 bases between. CDR3 nucleotides: TGTGCCAGCAGCCCTTCCCCGGTCACAGATACGCAGTATTTT. It specifies CASSPSPVTDTQYF.

This clonotype was detected only a few times. The V call is TRBV4-3, the J call TRBJ2-1; 10 nucleotides agree with TRBD2. Germline V lookup: CDR1 LGHNA, CDR2 YSLEER. Trimming cost V 1 base and J 7 bases; bases outside gene matches: 7. The CDR3 totals 16 residues. The CDR3, as DNA: TGCGCCAGCAGCCAAGTATCTAGCGGGGGTATAAATGAGCAGTTCTTC. The encoded protein is CASSQVSSGGINEQFF.

This clonotype was observed a handful of times. The chain employs TRBV24-1 and TRBJ2-5; tentative D call: TRBD2 (6 bases). The CDR3 runs 16 residues. Germline V CDR1 and CDR2: KGHDR, SFDVKD. V gave up 3 bases and J gave up 4 bases, with 17 bases separating them. CDR3 coding DNA: TGTGCCACCAGTGATCCGACGACGGGAGCAGGAGAGACCCAGTACTTC. This sequence encodes CATSDPTTGAGETQYF.

The CDR3 nucleotides are TGTGCCAGCAGCTCTAGCGGGGGAGGAGCAGAGACCCAGTACTTC. This encodes CASSSSGGGAETQYF. The genes are TRBV5-4 and TRBJ2-5; 10 bases agree with TRBD2. CDR3 size: 15 residues. Germline lookup yields CDR1 SGHNT and CDR2 YYREEE (reference sequence). With 3 bases clipped from V and 4 bases from J, the junction kept 6 bases outside the gene matches.

The chain uses TRBV13 and TRBJ1-5; 7 positions match TRBD1. The germline CDR1 and CDR2 sequences are PRHDT and FYEKMQ (reference sequence). The ends lost 2 bases at V and 0 bases at J; junction bases unmatched: 4. The CDR3 is made up of 16 amino acids. The CDR3 DNA reads as TGTGCCAGCAGCTTATCAGGGGGTCCTAGCAATCAGCCCCAGCATTTT. Residues: CASSLSGGPSNQPQHF.

This chain connects TRBV20-1 to TRBJ1-5, with D unclear. The CDR3 length is 14 residues. Per germline, CDR1 DFQATT and CDR2 SNEGSKA (reference sequence). Trimming removed 3 bases at V and 8 bases at J, with 17 bases between. DNA for the CDR3: TGCAGTGCTAGCCGAAGAAGGTCAATCGAGCCCCAGCATTTT. Translation gives CSASRRRSIEPQHF.

This clonotype was counted a few times. This chain connects TRBV4-3 to TRBJ2-4, with D perhaps matching TRBD2 (6 bases). The ends were cut back, 0 bases at V and 7 bases at J, with 28 bases in the middle. Per the germline V gene, CDR1 is LGHNA and CDR2 is YSLEER. This CDR3 has 20 residues. Here the CDR3 reads CASSQDRTRAVSGGMNIQYF. For the CDR3, the DNA is TGCGCCAGCAGCCAAGATCGAACAAGAGCAGTTAGTGGGGGGATGAACATTCAGTACTTC.

The rearrangement links TRBV4-3 to TRBJ1-2; the D gene is possibly TRBD1 (5 bases). The CDR3 covers 15 residues. The germline CDR1 and CDR2 sequences are LGHNA and YSLEER. Trimming pared 1 base from V and 9 bases from J, leaving 18 bases between. The CDR3 bases are TGCGCCAGCAGCCAAGTAGGTTCGGGGGGTTCGAGCTACACCTTC. As protein: CASSQVGSGGSSYTF.

The V and J genes are TRBV20-1 and TRBJ2-2, with 10 bases lining up with TRBD1. V dropped 4 bases and J dropped 3; count of bases not matched to a gene: 5. The CDR3 is 15 amino acids. Germline V gene sequence: CDR1 DFQATT, CDR2 SNEGSKA (reference sequence). The CDR3 region has the DNA TGCAGTGCTACCCCGGGACAGGGGCACACCGGGGAGCTGTTTTTT. Its translation: CSATPGQGHTGELFF.

The CDR3 bases are TGTGCCAGCAGCTTTTCGGTCCAAGAGACCCAGTACTTC. Amino acid sequence: CASSFSVQETQYF. The V gene is TRBV7-2, the J gene TRBJ2-5, with D unresolved. V was trimmed by 3 bases and J by 1 base, leaving 6 bases between them. This CDR3 spans 13 amino acids. CDR1 and CDR2 from the germline V gene are SGHTA and FQGNSA.